The sequence of this TCR beta chain was determined in a study of T cell changes during pregnancy in multiple sclerosis. This clone is medium-sized. The repertoire was sequenced with immunoSEQ multiplex PCR; TCRdb's copy has only in-frame clones and lacks some. The sample holds under 65,000 clones, about 91% seen once. The receptor was isolated from a female donor in good health, enrolled as a control in a pregnancy study. The specimen comprised peripheral blood, sampled after pregnancy.

The CDR3: CASGYAYEQYF. The CDR3 DNA follows: TGTGCCTCAGGGTATGCCTACGAGCAGTACTTC. The chain employs TRBV27 and TRBJ2-7; possibly TRBD1 for D (5 bases). Germline values: CDR1 MNHEY, CDR2 SMNVEV (reference sequence). The CDR3 spans 11 residues. Trimming removed 11 bases at V and 2 bases at J, with 10 bases between.